Given below is one T cell receptor beta chain in context. Both TCR beta VDJ combination and CDR3 sequence profiling were carried out. Genomic DNA was the template for this profiling. One entry per CDR3 protein, called by TCRdb with MiXCR from the reads. The data show about 260,000 distinct CDR3 sequences, about 80% seen once. This sample is part of a study of CD8+CD57+ T cells in acquired aplastic anemia. Study-wide context: Sorted cells (CD4+ and CD8+) yielded DNA amounts that averaged approximately 3.1 ug.

The CDR3 spans 15 residues. Germline V gene lookup returns CDR1 SGHNT and CDR2 YYREEE (reference sequence). Trimming shortened V by 2 bases and J by 1 base, and 12 bases separated the two germline ends. Sequencing involved patients with CD8+CD57+ cell expansion previously shown by flow cytometry. Patients had undergone no therapy by the time their blood was sampled. The J gene is TRBJ1-2, the V gene TRBV5-4; unclear D gene. Input material: sorted CD4+, CD8+, or CD8+CD57+ T cells (not recorded which) from PBMCs. The clonotype was recovered from a human donor with aplastic anemia. CDR3 amino acids: CASSFTSDDNYGYTF. CDR3 DNA: TGTGCCAGCAGCTTTACTAGCGACGATAACTATGGCTACACCTTC. Drawing the rest from reference TRBV5-4 and TRBJ1-2, the complete variable domain is ETGVTQSPTHLIKTRGQQVTLRCSSQSGHNTVSWYQQALGQGPQFIFQYYREEENGRGNFPPRFSGLQFPNYSSELNVNALELDDSALYLCASSFTSDDNYGYTFGSGTRLTVV.